The rows below give T cell receptor beta chains drawn from one sample of a study of T cells after yellow fever vaccination. TCRdb redid the calling of the 5' RACE reads with MiXCR, one entry per CDR3 protein. The sample has roughly 74,000 distinct CDR3 sequences, roughly 6.9% seen once. Source: CD8+ T cells sorted from PBMCs, taken less than 6 days after the first yellow fever vaccination. The source is a man between 18 and 29 years old who received the YFV17D yellow fever vaccine. Both conserved end residues are part of each CDR3. D genes are given only for firm matches. Clone size is shown for a subset of rows, as once, few, many or a class of expanded clone.

D gene: .; V gene: TRBV5-6; J gene: TRBJ2-1; clone size: many; CDR3 length: 14; CDR3 protein: CAMGPGGRHNEQFF; CDR3 DNA: TGTGCCATGGGCCCCGGGGGACGGCACAATGAGCAGTTCTTC
D gene: TRBD1; V gene: TRBV6-5; J gene: TRBJ1-1; clone size: many; CDR3 length: 13; CDR3 protein: CASSGQGRTEAFF; CDR3 DNA: TGTGCCAGCAGCGGACAGGGGAGAACTGAAGCTTTCTTT
D gene: .; V gene: TRBV19; J gene: TRBJ2-1; clone size: .; CDR3 length: 14; CDR3 protein: CASADSYSYNEQFF; CDR3 DNA: TGTGCCAGTGCCGACAGTTACTCCTACAATGAGCAGTTCTTC
D gene: .; V gene: TRBV4-3; J gene: TRBJ1-1; clone size: many; CDR3 length: 15; CDR3 protein: CASSQVRLGNTEAFF; CDR3 DNA: TGCGCCAGCAGCCAAGTAAGGTTGGGGAACACTGAAGCTTTCTTT
D gene: .; V gene: TRBV5-4; J gene: TRBJ2-1; clone size: few; CDR3 length: 13; CDR3 protein: CASSLAMYNEQFF; CDR3 DNA: TGTGCCAGCAGCTTGGCCATGTACAATGAGCAGTTCTTC
D gene: .; V gene: TRBV7-9; J gene: TRBJ2-3; clone size: many; CDR3 length: 15; CDR3 protein: CASSPLGGRTDTQYF; CDR3 DNA: TGTGCCAGCAGCCCCCTCGGGGGCCGGACAGATACGCAGTATTTT
D gene: TRBD2; V gene: TRBV5-5; J gene: TRBJ2-5; clone size: few; CDR3 length: 16; CDR3 protein: CASSSGLAAHQETQYF; CDR3 DNA: TGTGCCAGCAGCTCCGGACTAGCGGCACACCAAGAGACCCAGTACTTC
D gene: TRBD2; V gene: TRBV20-1; J gene: TRBJ2-1; clone size: few; CDR3 length: 14; CDR3 protein: CSMKRGGQIREQFF; CDR3 DNA: TGCAGTATGAAACGGGGGGGACAAATTCGGGAGCAGTTCTTC
D gene: TRBD1; V gene: TRBV5-1; J gene: TRBJ1-1; clone size: few; CDR3 length: 14; CDR3 protein: CASSLGTVGTEAFF; CDR3 DNA: TGCGCCAGCAGCCTCGGGACAGTGGGGACTGAAGCTTTCTTT
D gene: .; V gene: TRBV13; J gene: TRBJ2-3; clone size: .; CDR3 length: 12; CDR3 protein: CASSLAPDTQYF; CDR3 DNA: TGTGCCAGCAGCTTAGCACCAGATACGCAGTATTTT
D gene: .; V gene: TRBV7-2; J gene: TRBJ2-2; clone size: few; CDR3 length: 16; CDR3 protein: CASSFNRVVNTGELFF; CDR3 DNA: TGTGCCAGCAGCTTTAACAGGGTGGTGAACACCGGGGAGCTGTTTTTT
D gene: .; V gene: TRBV4-1; J gene: TRBJ2-2; clone size: few; CDR3 length: 17; CDR3 protein: CASSQAPPGRRLSELFF; CDR3 DNA: TGCGCCAGCAGCCAAGCTCCACCGGGACGGAGATTATCGGAGCTGTTTTTT
D gene: .; V gene: TRBV9; J gene: TRBJ2-3; clone size: many; CDR3 length: 15; CDR3 protein: CASTPQDRGPDTQYF; CDR3 DNA: TGTGCCAGCACCCCCCAAGACCGAGGCCCAGATACGCAGTATTTT
D gene: .; V gene: TRBV5-1; J gene: TRBJ1-4; clone size: .; CDR3 length: 16; CDR3 protein: CASSLGEVATNEKLFF; CDR3 DNA: TGCGCCAGCAGCTTGGGAGAAGTTGCAACTAATGAAAAACTGTTTTTT
D gene: TRBD2; V gene: TRBV12-3/TRBV12-4; J gene: TRBJ2-1; clone size: many; CDR3 length: 14; CDR3 protein: CASSHTGTRYEQFF; CDR3 DNA: TGTGCCAGCAGCCACACCGGGACTAGGTATGAGCAGTTCTTC
D gene: TRBD1; V gene: TRBV29-1; J gene: TRBJ1-6; clone size: many; CDR3 length: 13; CDR3 protein: CSARTGANSPLHF; CDR3 DNA: TGCAGCGCGCGGACAGGTGCGAATTCACCCCTCCACTTT
D gene: .; V gene: TRBV5-1; J gene: TRBJ2-2; clone size: few; CDR3 length: 13; CDR3 protein: CASSLGQAGELFF; CDR3 DNA: TGCGCCAGCAGCTTAGGTCAGGCCGGGGAGCTGTTTTTT
D gene: .; V gene: TRBV30; J gene: TRBJ2-1; clone size: few; CDR3 length: 15; CDR3 protein: CAWSVLAGSYNEQFF; CDR3 DNA: TGTGCCTGGAGTGTACTGGCGGGGTCTTACAATGAGCAGTTCTTC
D gene: .; V gene: TRBV7-6; J gene: TRBJ1-4; clone size: .; CDR3 length: 15; CDR3 protein: CASSLGQEDPGKLFF; CDR3 DNA: TGTGCCAGCAGCTTAGGGCAAGAGGATCCGGGAAAACTGTTTTTT
D gene: .; V gene: TRBV20-1; J gene: TRBJ1-1; clone size: many; CDR3 length: 15; CDR3 protein: CSARGARQRNTEAFF; CDR3 DNA: TGCAGTGCTAGAGGGGCGCGACAGCGAAACACTGAAGCTTTCTTT
D gene: .; V gene: TRBV4-2; J gene: TRBJ1-4; clone size: few; CDR3 length: 15; CDR3 protein: CASSQRAPTNEKLFF; CDR3 DNA: TGTGCCAGCAGCCAACGGGCACCAACTAATGAAAAACTGTTTTTT